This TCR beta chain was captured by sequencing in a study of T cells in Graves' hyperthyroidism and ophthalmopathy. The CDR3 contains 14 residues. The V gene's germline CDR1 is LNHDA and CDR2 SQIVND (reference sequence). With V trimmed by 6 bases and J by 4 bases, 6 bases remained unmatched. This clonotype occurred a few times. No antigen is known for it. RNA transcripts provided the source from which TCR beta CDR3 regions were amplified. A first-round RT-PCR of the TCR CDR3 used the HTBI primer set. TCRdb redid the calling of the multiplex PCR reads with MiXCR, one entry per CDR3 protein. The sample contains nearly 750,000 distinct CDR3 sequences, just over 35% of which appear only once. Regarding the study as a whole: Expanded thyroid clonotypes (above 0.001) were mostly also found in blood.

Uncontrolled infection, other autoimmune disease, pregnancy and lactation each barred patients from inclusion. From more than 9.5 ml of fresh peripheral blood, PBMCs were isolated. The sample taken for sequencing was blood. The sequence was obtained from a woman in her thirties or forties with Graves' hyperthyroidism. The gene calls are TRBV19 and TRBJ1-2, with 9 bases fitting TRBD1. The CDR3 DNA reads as TGTGCCAGTAGGACAGGGGGAACTCGCTATGGCTACACCTTC. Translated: CASRTGGTRYGYTF. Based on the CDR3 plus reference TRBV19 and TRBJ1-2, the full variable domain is DGGITQSPKYLFRKEGQNVTLSCEQNLNHDAMYWYRQDPGQGLRLIYYSQIVNDFQKGDIAEGYSVSREKKESFPLTVTSAQKNPTAFYLCASRTGGTRYGYTFGSGTRLTVV.